This T cell receptor beta chain was identified in a study of early T cells in non-severe SARS-CoV-2 infection. Across the study: Unsorted whole-blood RNA was sequenced in bulk, leaving chains unpaired.

cDNA molecules, individually, were tagged with unique molecular identifiers. TCRdb reanalysed the 5' RACE reads using MiXCR and keeps one entry per CDR3 protein. The sample yields around 40,000 distinct CDR3 sequences, under 13% seen once. V lost 1 base and J lost 4; bases outside the gene matches: 4. CDR1 and CDR2 from the germline V gene are LGHNA and YSLEER. CDR3 size: 15 residues. Study outcomes and limitations: VDJdb-based annotation leaned toward anti-spike CD8 responses and missed private and CD4 specificities.

This clonotype occurred many times. Its antigen is not identified. The chain employs TRBV4-3 and TRBJ2-3; TRBD2 matches 8 bases. This TCR was recovered from an adult who was a healthcare worker with PCR-confirmed SARS-CoV-2 infection or an uninfected control (not recorded which). Sequencing used whole blood. The CDR3 here is CASSQAAGGSDTQYF. Here the CDR3 DNA reads TGCGCCAGCAGCCAAGCCGCGGGGGGCTCAGATACGCAGTATTTT.